The sequence of this TCR beta chain was determined in a study of blood T cell repertoires in COVID-19. Study-level information: There were acute and convalescent COVID-19 samples, and they came from the United States, Italy and Spain. Nucleic acid was either cDNA or gDNA, and it came from T cells, B-cell-depleted T cells, or PBMCs.

The table lists this clone with a few counts. Germline is not matched at one junction end, which may reflect a read error. Repertoires were generated with immunoSEQ multiplex PCR, while TCRdb's copy carries only in-frame clones and drops some. The sample lists about 220,000 clones; around 87% were seen once. Across fewer than 25 US areas, participants ranged in age from roughly 18 to 89 years. This CDR3 has 17 residues. CDR1 and CDR2 from the germline V gene are SGHDN and FVKESK. Sequenced sample: PBMCs or T cells enriched from blood (not recorded which). This rearrangement joins TRBV14 to TRBJ2-7, with 9 bases fitting TRBD2. The source of this sequence is a woman in her late teens or twenties in a cohort exposed to, infected with or recovered from COVID-19 (not recorded which). CDR3 residues: CASSRPGYGTSSNEQYF. CDR3 nucleotides: TGTGCCAGCAGCCGACCCGGGTATGGGACTAGCTCCAACGAGCAGTACTTC. The whole variable domain, filled in from reference TRBV14 and TRBJ2-7, reads EAGVTQFPSHSVIEKGQTVTLRCDPISGHDNLYWYRRVMGKEIKFLLHFVKESKQDESGMPNNRFLAERTGGTYSTLKVQPAELEDSGVYFCASSRPGYGTSSNEQYFGPGTRLTVT.